Included here is one TCR beta chain sequence, with context. Germline lookup yields CDR1 MNHEY and CDR2 SVGAGI. The CDR3 spans 15 residues. V was trimmed by 0 bases and J by 1 base, leaving 9 bases between them. The data belong to a study of blood T cell repertoires in COVID-19. Study at large: Samples of COVID-19 (acute and convalescent) were obtained from the United States, Italy and Spain. Sources were T cells, B-cell-depleted T cells, or PBMCs; the material itself was cDNA or gDNA.

Original data processing: It was from reference gene primer amplification that nucleated cell counts were estimated. Libraries were prepared by immunoSEQ multiplex PCR; TCRdb keeps only in-frame clonotypes and omits some of them. V, J and clone size are taken as reported in that table, and D and trimming were inferred from the DNA itself. The sample includes 90,000 to 120,000 clones, about 91% seen only once; the top ten take 6.8%. The sequence derives from a man aged 50 to 60 with active or convalescent COVID-19. V usage is TRBV6-5 and J usage is TRBJ1-1, with D possibly matching TRBD1 (6 bases). Source material: peripheral blood. In nucleotides, the CDR3 is TGTGCCAGCAGTTACTCGGGGGCGGCGAACACTGAAGCTTTCTTT. It specifies CASSYSGAANTEAFF.